This T cell receptor beta chain was found in a study of T cell repertoires in cytomegalovirus infection. TCRdb used MiXCR to reprocess the reads, holding one entry per CDR3 protein. Of about 830,000 distinct CDR3 sequences listed, less than 35% are singletons. A word on this clonotype: The antigen remains undetermined.

This CDR3 contains 17 residues. CDR1 and CDR2 from the germline V gene are MGHRA and YSYEKL. V was cut by 4 bases and J by 0 bases, with 16 bases left in between. The chain employs TRBV4-1 and TRBJ1-5; no definite D call. The TCR sequence derives from a human donor in good health (CMV status not recorded). Some clones in this sample may be carry-over from other donors' samples. The source material was cultured CD8+ T cells from PBMCs, sampled from culture after CMV antigen stimulation. CDR3 nucleotide sequence: TGCGCCAGCAGCCGAATTATGGAGATTTATAGCAATCAGCCCCAGCATTTT. It encodes CASSRIMEIYSNQPQHF.